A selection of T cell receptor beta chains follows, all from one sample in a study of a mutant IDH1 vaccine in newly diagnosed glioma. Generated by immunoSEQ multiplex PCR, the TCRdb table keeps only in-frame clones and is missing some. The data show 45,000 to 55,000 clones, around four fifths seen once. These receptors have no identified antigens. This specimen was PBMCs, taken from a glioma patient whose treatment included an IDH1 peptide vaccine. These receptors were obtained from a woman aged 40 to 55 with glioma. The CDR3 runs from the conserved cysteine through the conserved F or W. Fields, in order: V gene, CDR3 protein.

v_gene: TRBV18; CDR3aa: CASSPGLSSYNEQFF
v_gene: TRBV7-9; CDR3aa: CASSPQTYEQYF
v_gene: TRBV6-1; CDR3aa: CASSVNRGRTEAFF
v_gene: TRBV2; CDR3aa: CASSRLTGSGQFF
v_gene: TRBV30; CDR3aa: CASTALAGGNTQYF
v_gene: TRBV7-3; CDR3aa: CASSLITGGEAFF
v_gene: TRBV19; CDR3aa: CASSILGGYEQYF
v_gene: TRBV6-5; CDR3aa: CASSYAGARTEAFF
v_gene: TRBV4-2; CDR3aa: CASSQEGGWGGYTF
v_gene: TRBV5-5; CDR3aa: CASSWETGRPYEQYF
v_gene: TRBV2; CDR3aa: CATQGLALADTQYF
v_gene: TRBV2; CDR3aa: CASSERGGENEKLFF
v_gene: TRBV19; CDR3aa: CASSIGQAHEAFF
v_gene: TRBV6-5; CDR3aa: CASSYSDSGNQPQHF
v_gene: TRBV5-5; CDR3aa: CASSLSRVVQPQHF
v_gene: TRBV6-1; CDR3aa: CASSEVAGGVYNEQFF
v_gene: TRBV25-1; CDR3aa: CASSESAGFSNQPQHF
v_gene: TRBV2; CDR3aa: CASRGEVGGNSPLHF
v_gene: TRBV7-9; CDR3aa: CASSLSSNQPQHF
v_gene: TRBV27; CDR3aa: CASSLHGQGALGYTEAFF
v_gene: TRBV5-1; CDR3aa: CASSLEDLAGTDTQYF
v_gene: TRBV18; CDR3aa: CASSLGRTYGYTF
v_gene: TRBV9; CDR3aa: CASSPGEGLAKNIQYF
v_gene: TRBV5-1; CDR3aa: CASSLGGTVYEQYF
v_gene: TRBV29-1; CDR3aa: CSVETGTGNTIYF
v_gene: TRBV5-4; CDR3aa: CASRTQTGKNTEAFF